This TCR beta chain was identified during a study of blood T cells in healthy people across ages. General study points: A conclusive naive versus antigen-experienced comparison was prevented by the unsorted PBMCs. Per million T cells, TCR beta diversity dropped roughly linearly as age increased. For the donors, CMV status was unknown and possibly confounded expanded clonotype changes.

Turning to this clonotype: The antigen remains undetermined.

Next came a second PCR, run for roughly 6 to 11 cycles, which used a sample-barcoded 5' primer along with a J-beta primer mix. Via MiXCR, TCRdb re-called the 5' RACE reads, giving one row per CDR3 protein. The table has approximately 1,000,000 distinct CDR3 sequences, under 40% seen once. Sequencing used blood. The sequence was obtained from a man younger than 30 in good health.

The CDR3, as DNA: TGTGCCAGCAGCTCGAGGGGCAGGGGGTCAGATACGCAGTATTTT. Protein sequence: CASSSRGRGSDTQYF. The chain is built from TRBV5-6 and TRBJ2-3; 7 nucleotides match TRBD1. This CDR3 has 15 amino acids. Germline lookup yields CDR1 SGHDT and CDR2 YYEEEE. V shed 3 bases and J 4 bases; nucleotides not matched to a gene: 8.